These 13 T cell receptor beta chains originate from one sample sequenced in a study of early stage breast cancer tumors. Generated by immunoSEQ multiplex PCR, the TCRdb table keeps only in-frame clones and is missing some. This table has nearly 70,000 clones, about 85% appearing once. The specimen was blood. The source is a person aged 40-50 years with breast cancer.

This chain joins TRBV28 and TRBJ2-3; D ambiguous. In germline, CDR1 is MDHEN, CDR2 SYDVKM. V dropped 2 bases and J dropped 3 bases, with 6 bases sitting between them. The CDR3 loop spans 13 amino acids. The CDR3 is CASSLVVTDTQYF. The CDR3 nucleotides read TGTGCCAGCAGTTTAGTAGTGACAGATACGCAGTATTTT.

This clone appeared a few times. CDR3 sequence (DNA): TGTGCCAGCAGGCCCGGACAGGGCTCTGGAAACACCATATATTTT. It specifies CASRPGQGSGNTIYF. The chain combines TRBV7-6 with TRBJ1-3; 8 bases are a match to TRBD1. This CDR3 comprises 15 residues. The J segment lost 0 bases and the V segment lost 6 bases, leaving 4 bases of the junction unmatched. Germline V lookup: CDR1 SGHVS, CDR2 FNYEAQ.

This clone appeared a single time. The chain recombines TRBV6-5 with TRBJ1-3, with TRBD1 as a possible D gene (5 bases). Germline V gene data show CDR1 as MNHEY and CDR2 as SVGAGI. V was pared by 2 bases and J by 0 bases, with 8 bases between. This CDR3 contains 15 residues. The CDR3 sequence: CASSYGQGSGNTIYF. As DNA, the CDR3 is TGTGCCAGCAGTTACGGGCAGGGCTCTGGAAACACCATATATTTT.

This sequence joins TRBV5-1 and TRBJ2-7, with TRBD1 identical over 8 bases. V shed 5 bases and J 4 bases; nucleotides not matched to a gene: 5. Per the germline V gene, CDR1 is SGHRS and CDR2 is YFSETQ. This CDR3 region has 13 residues. CDR3 sequence (DNA): TGCGCCAGCAGACCAGGGGGCCGGTACGAGCAGTACTTC. Encoded protein: CASRPGGRYEQYF.

This clone appeared a single time. The J gene is TRBJ2-7, the V gene TRBV28, with a possible D match to TRBD1 (6 bases). V lost 5 bases and J 1 base, leaving 15 bases between the germline ends. In germline, CDR1 is MDHEN, CDR2 SYDVKM. The CDR3 covers 15 residues. CDR3: CASSPGVFGSYEQYF. Written as DNA, the CDR3 is TGTGCCAGCAGTCCAGGGGTTTTTGGGTCCTACGAGCAGTACTTC. The whole variable domain, filled in from reference TRBV28 and TRBJ2-7, reads DVKVTQSSRYLVKRTGEKVFLECVQDMDHENMFWYRQDPGLGLRLIYFSYDVKMKEKGDIPEGYSVSREKKERFSLILESASTNQTSMYLCASSPGVFGSYEQYFGPGTRLTVT.

V and J are TRBV7-8 and TRBJ2-4, with 9 positions matching TRBD1. The CDR3 runs to 15 residues. Germline assignment: CDR1 SGHVS and CDR2 FQNEAQ. V was pared by 5 bases and J by 10 bases, with 12 bases of the junction left unmatched. The CDR3 is CASSRMTGGFAIQYF. Here the CDR3 DNA reads TGTGCCAGCAGCCGGATGACAGGGGGATTCGCAATTCAGTACTTC.

This chain joins TRBV10-3 and TRBJ2-1; D gene ambiguous. CDR1 ENHRY and CDR2 SYGVKD come from the germline V gene. Deletions cut 4 bases from V and 2 bases from J, with 6 bases between. The CDR3 covers 13 residues. The CDR3 nucleotides are TGTGCCATCAGTGCGGGCACCTACAATGAGCAGTTCTTC. Translation: CAISAGTYNEQFF.

The genes are TRBV2 and TRBJ1-5; D remains ambiguous. With 5 bases removed from V and 5 bases from J, the gap between germline ends came to 13 bases. The length of the CDR3 is 14 residues. CDR1 and CDR2 from the germline V gene are SNHLY and FYNNEI. The CDR3 sequence is CASSSDSGDQPQHF. CDR3 DNA: TGTGCCAGCAGTTCGGATTCGGGAGATCAGCCCCAGCATTTT.

The chain combines TRBV5-1 with TRBJ1-1; a possible D gene is TRBD1 (5 bases). Germline V gives CDR1 SGHRS, CDR2 YFSETQ. The CDR3 is made up of 14 amino acids. The V and J ends lost 4 bases and 1 base respectively, with 11 bases between them. This chain's CDR3 is CASSAGAENTEAFF. The DNA of the CDR3 is TGCGCCAGCAGCGCCGGGGCAGAGAACACTGAAGCTTTCTTT.

This chain links TRBV9 with TRBJ2-7; TRBD1 agrees at 7 bases. The CDR3 sequence is 15 residues long. The V gene's germline CDR1 is SGDLS and CDR2 YYNGEE. After removal of 0 bases from V and 3 bases from J, the junction contained 6 bases not matched to a gene. The DNA of the CDR3 is TGTGCCAGCAGCGTAGCTCCAGGGGGACACTACGAGCAGTACTTC. Translating gives CASSVAPGGHYEQYF.

The CDR3 protein is CASTPRGRTDTQYF. CDR3 nucleotides: TGTGCCAGCACCCCCAGGGGGCGAACAGATACGCAGTATTTT. The chain employs TRBV2 and TRBJ2-3; 8 nucleotides align to TRBD1. This CDR3 spans 14 amino acids. J was trimmed by 3 bases and V by 7 bases; bases with no gene match: 6. Germline V gene lookup returns CDR1 SNHLY and CDR2 FYNNEI.

A few counts support this clone. This sequence joins TRBV29-1 and TRBJ1-5, with TRBD1 matching 7 bases. The CDR3 runs 13 residues. The junction had 6 bases not matched to a gene; V was cut back by 7 bases and J by 3 bases. CDR1 SQVTM and CDR2 ANQGSEA come from the germline V gene. This CDR3 is CSAATGPNQPQHF. DNA of the CDR3: TGCAGCGCCGCGACAGGGCCCAATCAGCCCCAGCATTTT.

This clone showed up just a few times. V gene TRBV2 combines with J gene TRBJ2-7; TRBD2 matches at 9 bases. V was pared by 3 bases and J by 0 bases, with 6 bases of the junction left unmatched. In germline, CDR1 is SNHLY, CDR2 FYNNEI. The CDR3 is made up of 16 amino acids. CDR3 DNA: TGTGCCAGCAGTGACCCTAGCGGGGACCCCTCCTACGAGCAGTACTTC. Translated: CASSDPSGDPSYEQYF.